Listed here are 23 T cell receptor beta chains from one sample, sequenced in a study of T cell clonality in common variable immunodeficiency (dated by TCRdb to about 2015). The method behind the library was the immunoSEQ multiplex PCR assay. TCRdb took this table from immuneACCESS and kept in-frame rearrangements with V and J called. Such tables lack part of the clones; where checked against another copy, unresolved V genes explain under half of the gap, and the rest is unexplained. The sample features under 65,000 clones, and none is a singleton. About 0.85% of the sample lies in the top ten. The sample consisted of peripheral blood mononuclear cells. Receptors were obtained from a person between 18 and 75 years old in good health.

Ten or more counts support this clone. The CDR3 goes on 3 residues after the read ends, and that part is filled in from the germline J gene. The rearrangement uses TRBV5-1 and TRBJ2-4; a weak D match, TRBD1 (6 bases). This CDR3 has 16 residues. V gave up 0 bases and J gave up 3 bases, with 13 bases separating them. Germline V gene data show CDR1 as SGHRS and CDR2 as YFSETQ. The CDR3 DNA, read in part, is TGCGCCAGCAGCTTGGTTGGGGGCTGGGGCAAAAACATT. It specifies CASSLVGGWGKNI. The CDR3, in full, reads CASSLVGGWGKNIQYF.

This clone was recorded many times. From the germline J gene comes the end of the CDR3, since the read stops 3 residues before it. The V gene is TRBV5-6, the J gene TRBJ1-1, with D possibly TRBD1 on 6 matching bases. Trimming stripped 7 bases from V and 1 base from J, with 14 bases between. CDR3 length: 14 amino acids. Per the germline V gene, CDR1 is SGHDT and CDR2 is YYEEEE. The CDR3 sequence: CASGRKGQNTEAFF. The DNA read from the CDR3 is TGTGCCAGCGGACGTAAGGGACAGAACACTGAA.

This clone was recorded a few times. The read comes to an end 3 residues before the CDR3 does, leaving the germline J gene to fill in the end. The rearrangement uses TRBV7-3 and TRBJ1-2, with D perhaps TRBD1 (5 bases). This CDR3 is built from 13 residues. In germline, CDR1 is SGHTA, CDR2 FQGTGA. The CDR3 reads CASSADSTDTYTF. CDR3 DNA, as far as it was read: TGTGCCAGCAGCGCAGACAGCACAGATACC.

The table lists this clone with many counts. The observed sequence ends 3 residues before the CDR3 terminus, with the missing tail filled in from the germline J gene. The chain employs TRBV19 and TRBJ1-2, with D unresolved. The germline V and J ends were trimmed by 4 bases and 4 bases, with 13 bases remaining between them. The CDR3 length is 14 residues. The germline gives CDR1 LNHDA, CDR2 SQIVND (reference sequence). Here the CDR3 reads CASSRNAEGYGYTF. Incomplete CDR3 DNA: TGTGCCAGTAGTAGGAACGCTGAGGGCTATGGC.

This clone showed up many times. The read falls 3 residues short of the CDR3 end, and the missing part is taken from the germline J gene. This chain connects TRBV28 to TRBJ2-4; 10 bases align to TRBD1. J lost 0 bases, V lost 3 bases, and 8 bases had no gene match. Germline CDR1 is MDHEN and CDR2 is SYDVKM. The length of the CDR3 is 18 residues. CDR3 DNA, as far as it was read: TGTGCCAGCAGTTTTTGGACAGGGGGATCCTTAGCCAAAAACATT. As protein: CASSFWTGGSLAKNI. In full, the CDR3 reads CASSFWTGGSLAKNIQYF.

A remark on this clone: Read sequence stops 3 residues before the CDR3 end, and the germline J gene provides the missing end. The chain employs TRBV2 and TRBJ1-1; possibly TRBD1 for D (5 bases). This CDR3 contains 14 residues. Looked up from germline, CDR1 is SNHLY and CDR2 is FYNNEI. CDR3 amino acids: CASSEALWKGRAFF. The CDR3 bases that were read are TGTGCCAGCAGTGAAGCGCTTTGGAAGGGGAGA.

This clone has only a few counts. The sequence runs out 3 residues before the end of the CDR3; the remainder is reconstructed from the germline J gene. The rearrangement joins TRBV20-1 to TRBJ1-3; 7 nucleotides agree with TRBD1. V lost 1 base to trimming and J lost 8 bases; unmatched junction nucleotides: 8. The CDR3 has 14 residues. In germline, CDR1 is DFQATT, CDR2 SNEGSKA (reference sequence). Here the CDR3 reads CSARAPKGADTIYF. The CDR3 DNA, read in part, is TGCAGTGCTAGAGCCCCGAAGGGGGCGGACACC.

This clone was found a few times. The CDR3 goes on 3 residues after the read ends, and that part is filled in from the germline J gene. The chain uses TRBV19 and TRBJ2-2, with TRBD1 matching 7 bases. Per germline, CDR1 LNHDA and CDR2 SQIVND (reference sequence). CDR3 length: 16 amino acids. The CDR3 region is CASSIVLGTEGEKLFF. The DNA read from the CDR3 is TGTGCCAGTAGTATAGTACTGGGGACAGAGGGTGAAAAG.

This clone was detected many times. The sequenced fragment ends 3 residues before the CDR3 boundary, so the rest is inferred from the germline J gene. The chain employs TRBV19 and TRBJ2-6; D is unresolved. CDR1 and CDR2 from the germline V gene are LNHDA and SQIVND (reference sequence). CDR3 length equals 21 residues. The V end was cut by 3 bases, the J end by 3 bases, with 27 bases between. The CDR3: CASSISNLVSRRKSGANVLTF. The sequenced CDR3 bases are TGTGCCAGTAGTATCTCTAACCTAGTAAGTCGGCGAAAGAGTGGGGCCAACGTC.

This clone was detected many times. The read falls 3 residues short of the CDR3 end, and the missing part is taken from the germline J gene. This chain uses TRBV12-3 or TRBV12-4 with TRBJ2-1, with TRBD2 identical over 8 bases. With 5 bases clipped from V and 5 bases from J, the junction kept 14 bases outside the gene matches. The CDR3 extends over 17 amino acids. CDR3 amino acids: CASSALSGTSGHNEQFF. Incomplete CDR3 DNA: TGTGCCAGCAGTGCCTTATCCGGGACTAGTGGCCACAATGAG.

This clone was detected ten times or more. The read stops 3 residues short of the end of the CDR3; the missing end is completed from the germline J gene. V and J are TRBV20-1 and TRBJ2-3; 10 nucleotides align to TRBD2. Germline CDR1 DFQATT, CDR2 SNEGSKA (reference sequence). V was clipped by 6 bases and J by 0 bases; unmatched bases: 6. The CDR3 spans 15 residues. CDR3 bases read: TGCAGTGCCCCTAGCGGGGGATCTAGCACAGATACG. As protein: CSAPSGGSSTDT. The whole CDR3 is CSAPSGGSSTDTQYF.

This clone was counted at least ten times. The read gets to within 3 residues of the CDR3 end, and the germline J gene fills in the rest. The chain is built from TRBV6-1 and TRBJ2-1; 15 positions agree with TRBD2. Trimming at V came to 2 bases and at J to 9 bases, leaving 2 bases not matched to a gene. CDR3 length: 15 residues. Per the germline V gene, CDR1 is MNHNS and CDR2 is SASEGT. The CDR3 loop is CASSESGLAGGEQFF. CDR3 bases read: TGTGCCAGCAGTGAATCGGGACTAGCGGGAGGTGAG.

Ten or more counts support this clone. The read terminates 3 residues ahead of where the CDR3 ends, so the germline J gene completes it. The chain recombines TRBV18 with TRBJ1-2, with 11 bases lining up with TRBD1. The CDR3 runs 14 residues. CDR1 and CDR2 from the germline V gene are KGHSH and LQKENI. The ends lost 5 bases at V and 3 bases at J; junction bases unmatched: 2. Here the CDR3 reads CASSKGQGDYGYTF. The CDR3 bases that were read are TGTGCCAGCTCAAAGGGACAGGGGGACTATGGC. Filled out from reference TRBV18 and TRBJ1-2, the complete variable domain reads NAGVMQNPRHLVRRRGQEARLRCSPMKGHSHVYWYRQLPEEGLKFMVYLQKENIIDESGMPKERFSAEFPKEGPSILRIQQVVRGDSAAYFCASSKGQGDYGYTFGSGTRLTVV.

Points on this clone: The observed sequence ends 3 residues before the CDR3 terminus, with the missing tail filled in from the germline J gene. The V gene is TRBV7-9, the J gene TRBJ2-4; 8 bases are shared with TRBD1. Germline CDR1 SEHNR, CDR2 FQNEAQ (reference sequence). The CDR3 covers 15 residues. The CDR3 DNA, read in part, is TGTGCCAGCATCAGGACAGGGATGACTAACTATGGT. Residues: CASIRTGMTNYG. The whole CDR3 reads CASIRTGMTNYGQYF.

In this sample, this clone turned up many times. The read gets to within 3 residues of the CDR3 end, and the germline J gene fills in the rest. The chain uses TRBV20-1 and TRBJ2-1, with 11 positions matching TRBD2. Germline V gene sequence: CDR1 DFQATT, CDR2 SNEGSKA (reference sequence). V lost 5 bases to trimming and J lost 7 bases; unmatched junction nucleotides: 10. The CDR3 totals 15 residues. CDR3 protein: CSASAGTSGFNEQFF. Partial CDR3 DNA: TGCAGTGCTTCCGCCGGGACTAGCGGATTTAATGAG.

In its sample, this clone was seen many times. With the read ending 3 residues before the CDR3 end, the germline J gene is used to fill in that end. The genes are TRBV12-3 or TRBV12-4 and TRBJ2-6; possibly TRBD2 for D (7 bases). The V end lost 3 bases, the J end lost 2 bases, and 14 bases lay between the germline ends. The CDR3 has 17 residues. The covered CDR3 bases are TGTGCCAGCAGTTTTAATAGAGGGGGGGCTGGGGCCAACGTC. Translation: CASSFNRGGAGANV. The full CDR3 reads CASSFNRGGAGANVLTF.

This clone was recorded at least ten times. The observed sequence ends 3 residues before the CDR3 terminus, with the missing tail filled in from the germline J gene. The chain combines TRBV19 with TRBJ2-1, with 10 bases identical to TRBD2. Germline assignment: CDR1 LNHDA and CDR2 SQIVND (reference sequence). The J segment lost 5 bases and the V segment lost 4 bases, leaving 2 bases of the junction unmatched. The CDR3 consists of 14 residues. CDR3: CASSKLAGDNEQFF. CDR3 bases read: TGTGCCAGTAGTAAGCTAGCGGGGGACAATGAG.

There are many counts of this clone. The read ends 3 residues before the CDR3 terminus; that terminus is restored from the germline J gene. The gene calls are TRBV20-1 and TRBJ2-5, with TRBD2 identical over 16 bases. Germline CDR1 DFQATT, CDR2 SNEGSKA (reference sequence). CDR3 length equals 18 residues. V dropped 2 bases and J dropped 0; count of bases not matched to a gene: 6. The CDR3 here is CSARKGLAGGLDQETQYF. The DNA read from the CDR3 is TGCAGTGCTAGAAAGGGACTAGCGGGGGGGCTTGACCAAGAGACC.

Many counts were recorded for this clone. The sequence runs out 3 residues before the end of the CDR3; the remainder is reconstructed from the germline J gene. V gene TRBV6-2 or TRBV6-3 combines with J gene TRBJ2-5; tentatively, D is TRBD2 (7 bases). The CDR3 has 14 residues. V lost 5 bases and J 5 bases, leaving 15 bases between the germline ends. Germline lookup yields CDR1 MNHEY and CDR2 SVGEGT. The CDR3 here is CASSAGARRETQYF. The sequenced part of the CDR3 DNA is TGTGCCAGCAGTGCGGGGGCCAGGAGGGAGACC.

The sample holds many counts of this clone. CDR3 DNA (partial): TGCGCCAGCAGCCCCCGCGGTGAGGGCAGGGGCGAGACC. Protein sequence: CASSPRGEGRGET. From start to end, the CDR3 is CASSPRGEGRGETQYF. V usage is TRBV5-1 and J usage is TRBJ2-5, with TRBD1 as a possible D gene (6 bases). The CDR3 is cut off 3 residues early in the read; its end comes from the germline J gene. V was trimmed by 4 bases and J by 5 bases, leaving 21 bases between them. The CDR3 covers 16 residues. CDR1 SGHRS and CDR2 YFSETQ come from the germline V gene.

The table lists this clone with many counts. The read falls 3 residues short of the CDR3 end, and the missing part is taken from the germline J gene. The chain couples TRBV6-2 or TRBV6-3 to TRBJ2-2; D perhaps matches TRBD2 (6 bases). The CDR3 spans 17 residues. Trimming took 0 bases from V and 6 from J, leaving 17 bases between them. The germline V gene encodes CDR1 MNHEY and CDR2 SVGEGT. The DNA read from the CDR3 is TGTGCCAGCAGTTACTCGTCACGCGGGGTTGGGGCCGGGGAG. Translation: CASSYSSRGVGAGE. The CDR3 in its entirety is CASSYSSRGVGAGELFF.

This clone was counted only a few times. The CDR3 end is not reached by the read, which stops 3 residues before it; the germline J gene fills it in. The sample contains more than one DNA sequence encoding this CDR3. The chain carries TRBV19 and TRBJ1-1, with D perhaps TRBD1 (5 bases). Trimming removed 3 bases at V and 1 base at J, with 6 bases between. Per germline, CDR1 LNHDA and CDR2 SQIVND (reference sequence). The CDR3 is made up of 13 amino acids. The CDR3 reads CASSIGGNTEAFF. The part of the CDR3 DNA that was read is TGTGCCAGTAGTATCGGGGGGAACACTGAA.

This clone has ten or more counts. The CDR3 end lies 3 residues beyond the end of the read and is filled in from the germline J gene. V and J are TRBV6-2 or TRBV6-3 and TRBJ2-1; TRBD1 is a possible D gene (6 bases). With 6 bases removed from V and 5 bases from J, the gap between germline ends came to 11 bases. The germline V gene has CDR1 MNHEY and CDR2 SVGEGT. The CDR3 has 13 amino acids. CDR3 DNA, as far as it was read: TGTGCCAGCAGAAGGGGGATCAACAATGAG. This codes for CASRRGINNE. The CDR3 in full is CASRRGINNEQFF.